This TCR beta chain was documented in a study of blood T cell repertoires in COVID-19. The overall study: Donors in the United States, Italy and Spain gave samples during acute or convalescent COVID-19. PBMCs, B-cell-depleted T cells, or T cells were the source of the cDNA or gDNA that made up the material.

Germline lookup yields CDR1 SGHRS and CDR2 YFSETQ. Unmatched junction bases numbered 6, after V lost 4 bases and J lost 2 bases. The CDR3 totals 15 residues. How the authors handled the data: Reference gene primer amplification yielded estimated nucleated cell counts. Clones were read by immunoSEQ multiplex PCR, and TCRdb kept only the in-frame ones, dropping some. The V and J calls and clone size were taken over from that table, and D and trimming were inferred from the DNA. The sample gives about 170,000 clones, approximately 84% of which show up once; about a fifth is in the top ten. The rearrangement joins TRBV5-1 to TRBJ1-3, with TRBD1 matching over 7 bases. This TCR was sampled from an elderly woman with acute or convalescent COVID-19. The sample was peripheral blood. The DNA for the CDR3 is TGCGCCAGCAGCACTGGGGACAGTGCTGGAAACACCATATATTTT. Translating gives CASSTGDSAGNTIYF.